This entry lists 23 T cell receptor beta chains sequenced from one sample in a study of T cell changes during pregnancy in multiple sclerosis. Assay: immunoSEQ multiplex PCR; the TCRdb copy retains only in-frame clones and omits some. The data contain 35,000 to 50,000 clones, 88% of them singletons. The source material was CD4+ T cells from peripheral blood mononuclear cells, sampled in the second trimester of pregnancy. The receptors here all came from a female donor with multiple sclerosis, enrolled in a pregnancy study.

The J gene is TRBJ1-1, the V gene TRBV5-1; D may be TRBD1 (5 bases). V dropped 0 bases and J dropped 3 bases, with 12 bases sitting between them. The V gene's germline CDR1 is SGHRS and CDR2 YFSETQ. The CDR3 extends over 15 amino acids. The CDR3 coding sequence is TGCGCCAGCAGCTTGGAGGGCAGCAGGGACACTGAAGCTTTCTTT. It translates to CASSLEGSRDTEAFF.

The chain couples TRBV11-3 to TRBJ2-2, with 7 bases that match TRBD2. Germline-derived CDR1 and CDR2 are SGHNT and YENEEA. This CDR3 is 16 amino acids long. V was clipped by 1 base and J by 2 bases; unmatched bases: 4. CDR3 nucleotides: TGTGCCAGCAGCTTAGGGGGCGGGAGAAACACCGGGGAGCTGTTTTTT. It is translated as CASSLGGGRNTGELFF.

V usage is TRBV5-5 and J usage is TRBJ2-6; D is possibly TRBD1 (6 bases). The CDR3 length is 16 residues. The V gene's germline CDR1 is SGHKS and CDR2 YYEKEE (reference sequence). V gave up 4 bases and J gave up 0 bases, with 11 bases separating them. The CDR3 coding sequence is TGTGCCAGCAGCAGACAGGTACCCTCTGGGGCCAACGTCCTGACTTTC. Translating it yields CASSRQVPSGANVLTF.

The chain uses TRBV2 and TRBJ1-2; D gene ambiguous. Germline CDR1 is SNHLY and CDR2 is FYNNEI. The CDR3 runs 15 residues. Trimming took 4 bases from V and 0 from J, leaving 12 bases between them. The CDR3 loop is CASSGAGYANYGYTF. The CDR3 region has the DNA TGTGCCAGCAGTGGCGCGGGGTATGCTAACTATGGCTACACCTTC.

The V and J genes are TRBV28 and TRBJ1-3; 9 bases agree with TRBD1. The CDR3 consists of 14 residues. The junction had 3 bases not matched to a gene; V was cut back by 5 bases and J by 4 bases. From germline, CDR1 is MDHEN and CDR2 SYDVKM. The CDR3 nucleotides are TGTGCCAGCAGTGGACAGGGGCAAGGAAACACCATATATTTT. It encodes CASSGQGQGNTIYF.

V and J are TRBV30 and TRBJ2-7, with 11 bases that match TRBD2. CDR3 length: 20 residues. Germline V lookup: CDR1 GTSNPN, CDR2 SVGIG (reference sequence). V shed 0 bases and J 3 bases; nucleotides not matched to a gene: 19. This CDR3 is CAWSVWMASGRPSSLYEQYF. In DNA, the CDR3 is TGTGCCTGGAGTGTATGGATGGCTAGCGGGAGGCCATCCTCCCTCTACGAGCAGTACTTC.

The chain joins TRBV6-5 to TRBJ2-7; 10 bases are shared with TRBD2. The CDR3 sequence is 14 residues long. CDR1 and CDR2 from the germline V gene are MNHEY and SVGAGI. Losses at the gene ends were 1 base for V and 3 bases for J; bases not matched to a gene: 0. CDR3 sequence (DNA): TGTGCCAGCAGTTACTGGACTAGCGGCTACGAGCAGTACTTC. It is translated as CASSYWTSGYEQYF.

The rearrangement joins TRBV5-4 to TRBJ2-1, with 10 bases that match TRBD1. The CDR3 runs to 15 residues. Germline trimming cut 0 bases from V and 9 bases from J; bases unmatched to any gene: 6. The germline gives CDR1 SGHNT, CDR2 YYREEE (reference sequence). CDR3 loop: CASSLGDRGFLEQFF. CDR3 DNA sequence: TGTGCCAGCAGCTTGGGGGACAGGGGTTTCCTTGAGCAGTTCTTC.

In this sample, this clone turned up a few times. The chain employs TRBV7-2 and TRBJ2-7; 7 bases are shared with TRBD2. Unmatched junction bases numbered 9, after V lost 1 base and J lost 3 bases. Germline V gene data show CDR1 as SGHTA and CDR2 as FQGNSA. CDR3 length: 16 residues. The CDR3 protein is CASSLEGSSGYYEQYF. CDR3 bases: TGTGCCAGCAGCTTAGAGGGGTCTAGCGGTTACTACGAGCAGTACTTC.

The genes are TRBV13 and TRBJ2-1; TRBD2 matches at 8 bases. Germline V gene lookup returns CDR1 PRHDT and CDR2 FYEKMQ (reference sequence). V gave up 2 bases and J gave up 6 bases; unmatched junction bases: 0. CDR3 length: 13 amino acids. In DNA form, the CDR3 reads TGTGCCAGCAGCTTACTAGCGGGCAATGAGCAGTTCTTC. Encoded protein: CASSLLAGNEQFF.

The genes are TRBV20-1 and TRBJ2-7; D not certain. The CDR3 consists of 11 residues. CDR1 and CDR2 from the germline V gene are DFQATT and SNEGSKA (reference sequence). Trimming took 2 bases from V and 3 from J, leaving 5 bases between them. The CDR3 loop reads CSARFYYEQYF. In DNA form, the CDR3 reads TGCAGTGCTAGATTTTACTACGAGCAGTACTTC.

In this sample, this clone turned up a few times. V gene TRBV29-1 combines with J gene TRBJ1-1; D unresolved. Trimming took 4 bases from V and 4 from J, leaving 10 bases between them. This CDR3 has 12 residues. From germline, CDR1 is SQVTM and CDR2 ANQGSEA. The CDR3 is CSVVGGFTEAFF. Here the CDR3 DNA reads TGCAGCGTTGTCGGTGGTTTCACTGAAGCTTTCTTT.

The chain joins TRBV4-2 to TRBJ2-5, with D perhaps TRBD2 (6 bases). V lost 4 bases, J lost 7 bases, and 10 bases lay in between. From germline, CDR1 is LGHNA and CDR2 YNFKEQ. The CDR3 consists of 12 residues. CDR3 residues: CASSREAGTQYF. The CDR3, as DNA: TGTGCCAGCAGCCGGGAGGCGGGGACCCAGTACTTC.

The chain combines TRBV4-1 with TRBJ2-7; 7 bases match TRBD2. CDR3 length: 18 residues. After removal of 0 bases from V and 1 base from J, the junction contained 12 bases not matched to a gene. From germline, CDR1 is MGHRA and CDR2 YSYEKL. DNA of the CDR3: TGCGCCAGCAGCCAAGACTCGGGGAGCGGGACGATTTCCTACGAGCAGTACTTC. Its protein is CASSQDSGSGTISYEQYF.

The chain has TRBV10-3 and TRBJ2-7; 7 bases agree with TRBD2. The germline gives CDR1 ENHRY, CDR2 SYGVKD. This CDR3 has 15 amino acids. The V segment lost 6 bases and the J segment 9 bases; nucleotides outside the gene matches: 17. In DNA form, the CDR3 reads TGTGCCATCAGGGCCGGACTAGACAGCTACGAGTGGCAGTACTTC. Translated, it gives CAIRAGLDSYEWQYF.

This chain links TRBV5-1 with TRBJ2-3; 11 nucleotides line up with TRBD1. The J segment lost 5 bases and the V segment lost 4 bases, leaving 9 bases of the junction unmatched. The CDR3 has 16 residues. Germline V gives CDR1 SGHRS, CDR2 YFSETQ. The CDR3 DNA sequence: TGCGCCAGCAGCCAAAGGGACAGGGGGTTCATAGATACGCAGTATTTT. The encoded protein is CASSQRDRGFIDTQYF.

The gene calls are TRBV7-2 and TRBJ1-2, with a weak D call TRBD1 (5 bases). Germline assignment: CDR1 SGHTA and CDR2 FQGNSA. The CDR3 sequence is 14 residues long. Trimming cost V 1 base and J 4 bases, with 10 bases left between them. CDR3 amino acids: CASSLGRGSYGYTF. As DNA, the CDR3 is TGTGCCAGCAGCTTAGGTAGGGGCTCCTATGGCTACACCTTC.

CDR3 coding DNA: TGTGCCAGCATCCCCCGGGAGGGCAACTATGGCTACACCTTC. The encoded protein is CASIPREGNYGYTF. This rearrangement joins TRBV6-5 to TRBJ1-2; D call uncertain. Germline values: CDR1 MNHEY, CDR2 SVGAGI. The V and J ends lost 7 bases and 2 bases respectively, with 14 bases between them. This CDR3 region has 14 residues.

This sequence joins TRBV9 and TRBJ2-1; TRBD2 matches 13 bases. V shed 3 bases and J 8 bases; nucleotides not matched to a gene: 11. Germline V gene sequence: CDR1 SGDLS, CDR2 YYNGEE. This CDR3 is 17 amino acids long. The CDR3 coding sequence is TGTGCCAGCAGCGCCCAATTCGGACTAGCGGGAGATGATGAGCAGTTCTTC. Translating it yields CASSAQFGLAGDDEQFF. The full variable domain, completed using reference TRBV9 and TRBJ2-1, is DSGVTQTPKHLITATGQRVTLRCSPRSGDLSVYWYQQSLDQGLQFLIQYYNGEERAKGNILERFSAQQFPDLHSELNLSSLELGDSALYFCASSAQFGLAGDDEQFFGPGTRLTVL.

V and J are TRBV2 and TRBJ2-7, with 8 bases aligning to TRBD1. The CDR3 is made up of 14 amino acids. Unmatched junction bases numbered 6, after V lost 3 bases and J lost 5 bases. Germline V gene sequence: CDR1 SNHLY, CDR2 FYNNEI. As DNA, the CDR3 is TGTGCCAGCAGTGAGACAGGGGATGGGAACGAGCAGTACTTC. Translation: CASSETGDGNEQYF.

The rearrangement uses TRBV4-1 and TRBJ2-1, with 9 bases matching TRBD2. Germline values: CDR1 MGHRA, CDR2 YSYEKL. CDR3 size: 15 residues. Trimming took 1 base from V and 6 from J; bases not matched to a gene: 4. The CDR3 coding sequence is TGCGCCAGCAGCCAAGCGGGCGGGAGGGCCAATGAGCAGTTCTTC. Its protein is CASSQAGGRANEQFF.

The genes are TRBV30 and TRBJ1-4, with D perhaps matching TRBD1 (5 bases). Germline CDR1 reads GTSNPN; CDR2 reads SVGIG (reference sequence). The germline V and J ends were trimmed by 5 bases and 13 bases, with 26 bases remaining between them. This CDR3 has 15 residues. The CDR3 DNA follows: TGTGCCTGGGACCCCGGGACTCCCGACGGTGGTCGACTGTTTTTT. Its translation: CAWDPGTPDGGRLFF.

V and J are TRBV5-1 and TRBJ2-1; tentative D call: TRBD2 (5 bases). Germline V gene data show CDR1 as SGHRS and CDR2 as YFSETQ. The CDR3 has 13 residues. V lost 5 bases and J lost 5, with 11 bases in between. The CDR3 loop is CASRPGFNNEQFF. CDR3 sequence (DNA): TGCGCCAGCAGGCCGGGATTTAACAATGAGCAGTTCTTC.